The 16 T cell receptor beta chains below were found in one sample sequenced in a study of siplizumab effects on memory and regulatory T cells. Antigens of these TCRs are unknown. As described, mixed lymphocyte reaction cells underwent coculture at 37°C for a duration of more than five days. Profiled with immunoSEQ multiplex PCR; TCRdb holds only in-frame clones, not every one. Among approximately 9,600 clones listed, just over 45% were seen once. Sequencing input: CFSE-low (dividing) CD4+ T cells sorted from an allogeneic mixed lymphocyte reaction. Receptors originate from a human donor in good health; the cells came from an allogeneic mixed lymphocyte reaction.

This clone has a handful of counts. The chain has TRBV5-1 and TRBJ2-7, with TRBD1 as a possible D gene (6 bases). V was trimmed by 7 bases and J by 0 bases, leaving 17 bases between them. Germline V gives CDR1 SGHRS, CDR2 YFSETQ. CDR3 size: 15 residues. CDR3 in DNA: TGCGCCAGCGGGGAACAGGGTCGAAGCTCCTACGAGCAGTACTTC. Protein product: CASGEQGRSSYEQYF.

The CDR3 DNA reads as TGTGCCAGCAGTCGCGGGACTGGGGCCAACGTCCTGACTTTC. Translated: CASSRGTGANVLTF. V and J are TRBV2 and TRBJ2-6, with a tentative D call TRBD2 (6 bases). The CDR3 sequence is 14 residues long. The V gene's germline CDR1 is SNHLY and CDR2 FYNNEI. Trimming cost V 5 bases and J 2 bases, with 7 bases left between them.

The chain couples TRBV7-8 to TRBJ2-5; D is undetermined. Germline V lookup: CDR1 SGHVS, CDR2 FQNEAQ. There are 12 residues in the CDR3. Between the trimmed V and J ends, which lost 3 bases and 6 bases, there was a span of 8 bases. The CDR3 nucleotides are TGTGCCAGCAGCTTTATTTGGCAGACCCAGTACTTC. Translating it yields CASSFIWQTQYF.

Relative to its sample, this clone is medium-sized (0.01 to 0.1%). The chain joins TRBV7-9 to TRBJ2-2; tentative D call: TRBD1 (6 bases). Trimming removed 4 bases at V and 0 bases at J, with 9 bases between. CDR1 is SEHNR, CDR2 FQNEAQ, per germline (reference sequence). This CDR3 contains 15 residues. The CDR3 loop reads CASSSGTPNTGELFF. The CDR3 DNA sequence: TGTGCCAGCAGCTCCGGGACACCGAACACCGGGGAGCTGTTTTTT.

In its sample, this clone was seen a few times. Written as DNA, the CDR3 is TGTGCCAGCAGCCAGGGGAGCTCCTACAATGAGCAGTTCTTC. This gives the protein CASSQGSSYNEQFF. This sequence joins TRBV7-7 and TRBJ2-1; maybe TRBD1 (6 bases). Germline CDR1 and CDR2: SSHAT and FNYEAQ (reference sequence). Trimming stripped 5 bases from V and 0 bases from J, with 8 bases between. The CDR3 has 14 amino acids.

This clone came up once. CDR3 sequence: CATSRGGGPGTDTQYF. The CDR3 DNA sequence: TGTGCCACCAGCAGAGGGGGAGGGCCGGGCACAGATACGCAGTATTTT. The J gene is TRBJ2-3, the V gene TRBV15; TRBD2 matches at 7 bases. Trimming removed 1 base from V and 1 base from J; junction bases left unmatched: 5. CDR3 length equals 16 residues. The germline V gene has CDR1 LNHNV and CDR2 YYDKDF (reference sequence). The full variable domain, with the rest looked up from reference TRBV15 and TRBJ2-3, is DAMVIQNPRYQVTQFGKPVTLSCSQTLNHNVMYWYQQKSSQAPKLLFHYYDKDFNNEADTPDNFQSRRPNTSFCFLDIRSPGLGDTAMYLCATSRGGGPGTDTQYFGPGTRLTVL.

The chain carries TRBV7-3 and TRBJ1-1; D remains ambiguous. The V end lost 4 bases, the J end lost 11 bases, and 26 bases lay between the germline ends. The CDR3 has 16 residues. CDR1 and CDR2 (germline): SGHTA, FQGTGA. The CDR3 nucleotides are TGTGCCAGCAGCTCCCGTACCCCGGTTCGGGGAGGGATGGCTTTCTTT. Protein sequence: CASSSRTPVRGGMAFF.

The V and J genes are TRBV7-9 and TRBJ1-6, with 8 bases aligning to TRBD1. This CDR3 spans 15 amino acids. V lost 2 bases and J lost 10; bases outside the gene matches: 7. Germline V gene lookup returns CDR1 SEHNR and CDR2 FQNEAQ (reference sequence). CDR3 DNA sequence: TGTGCCAGCAGCTTAAGGGGGACAGGCCCCTCACCCCTCCACTTT. Translating gives CASSLRGTGPSPLHF. The entire variable domain, with the rest obtained from reference TRBV7-9 and TRBJ1-6, is as follows: DTGVSQNPRHKITKRGQNVTFRCDPISEHNRLYWYRQTLGQGPEFLTYFQNEAQLEKSRLLSDRFSAERPKGSFSTLEIQRTEQGDSAMYLCASSLRGTGPSPLHFGNGTRLTVT.

This clone was observed once. The chain joins TRBV20-1 to TRBJ1-2; weak D call: TRBD1 (5 bases). The CDR3 has 11 residues. CDR1 and CDR2 (germline): DFQATT, SNEGSKA (reference sequence). V was shortened by 0 bases and J by 14 bases, with 13 bases between the two germline ends. This CDR3 reads CSARDGREGTF. The CDR3 DNA reads as TGCAGTGCTAGAGACGGCAGGGAGGGAACCTTC.

This clone is medium-sized (0.01 to 0.1%). The rearrangement links TRBV10-2 to TRBJ1-1; 12 bases map to TRBD1. CDR1 is WSHSY, CDR2 SAAADI, per germline. The CDR3 runs to 17 residues. J lost 1 base, V lost 6 bases, and 9 bases had no gene match. CDR3 nucleotides: TGCGCCAGCAGGACAGGGACAGGGGGCGTGAGGAACACTGAAGCTTTCTTT. Amino acids: CASRTGTGGVRNTEAFF.

Concerning this clone itself: The junction differs from germline at one of its ends, possibly a read error. V gene TRBV9 combines with J gene TRBJ1-1; D ambiguous. The length of the CDR3 is 13 residues. CDR1 and CDR2 (germline): SGDLS, YYNGEE. Here the CDR3 DNA reads TGTGCCAGCAGCGAGATAGGTAACAGTGAAGCTTTCTTT. The encoded protein is CASSEIGNSEAFF.

This clone showed up just a few times. The chain couples TRBV5-6 to TRBJ1-6, with 8 bases fitting TRBD1. The V and J ends lost 2 bases and 7 bases, in that order; junction bases with no gene match: 5. Looked up from germline, CDR1 is SGHDT and CDR2 is YYEEEE. This CDR3 region has 15 residues. CDR3 DNA sequence: TGTGCCAGCAGCTTAAGGACAGGGTCCAATTCACCCCTCCACTTT. Residues: CASSLRTGSNSPLHF.

In this sample, this clone turned up once. The chain carries TRBV5-1 and TRBJ2-1, with D maybe TRBD2 (6 bases). Trimming took off 4 bases at V and 9 bases at J, with 23 bases between the two ends. Germline loops: CDR1 SGHRS, CDR2 YFSETQ. The CDR3 loop spans 16 amino acids. The CDR3: CASSPQGGQWGSEQFF. The CDR3 region has the DNA TGCGCCAGCAGCCCGCAGGGAGGCCAGTGGGGTAGTGAGCAGTTCTTC.

This clone came up a few times. This chain uses TRBV2 with TRBJ2-2; D unresolved. The germline V gene has CDR1 SNHLY and CDR2 FYNNEI. The ends were cut back, 4 bases at V and 5 bases at J, with 11 bases in the middle. The CDR3 runs to 14 residues. CDR3 sequence (DNA): TGTGCCAGCAGTGCGGTCAGCTTTACCGGGGAGCTGTTTTTT. It is translated as CASSAVSFTGELFF.

J is TRBJ2-7 and V is TRBV30; a possible D gene is TRBD2 (6 bases). The CDR3 spans 13 residues. Per the germline V gene, CDR1 is GTSNPN and CDR2 is SVGIG (reference sequence). With 3 bases removed from V and 3 bases from J, the gap between germline ends came to 12 bases. The CDR3 region has the DNA TGTGCCTGGAGCCGGGAGTTTCTCTACGAGCAGTACTTC. It yields the protein CAWSREFLYEQYF.

The sample holds a few counts of this clone. This chain joins TRBV28 and TRBJ2-4, with 12 bases that match TRBD1. Per the germline V gene, CDR1 is MDHEN and CDR2 is SYDVKM. The CDR3 is 19 residues long. J was trimmed by 15 bases and V by 5 bases; bases with no gene match: 26. In nucleotides, the CDR3 is TGTGCCAGCAGTCTAAGCGGGTGGGGGACAGGGGGCCGACGGGACGCGCGGTACTTC. Translating it yields CASSLSGWGTGGRRDARYF.